Below, one T cell receptor beta chain is given with its context. This sample was included in a study of blood T cell repertoires in COVID-19. Across the whole study: The United States, Italy and Spain were the sources of the acute and convalescent COVID-19 samples. PBMCs, B-cell-depleted T cells, or T cells provided the cDNA or gDNA that made up the material.

Seattle participants joined during active infection and were tracked over time. Data came from immunoSEQ multiplex PCR; TCRdb stores just in-frame clones and leaves some out. The table lists some 200,000 clones, 84% of them singletons. The sample consisted of peripheral blood. The sequence was obtained from a woman in her 70s with COVID-19, enrolled during active disease.

The CDR3 nucleotides are TGTGCCAGCAGTGAAGCGGACAGCCCCTATGGCTACACCTTC. Its translation is CASSEADSPYGYTF. The chain couples TRBV6-1 to TRBJ1-2, with D perhaps TRBD1 (6 bases). The CDR3 consists of 14 residues. Germline V gene lookup returns CDR1 MNHNS and CDR2 SASEGT. Trimming left V 0 bases short and J 4 bases short, with 9 bases between.